The rows below give T cell receptor beta chains drawn from one sample of a study of blood T cell repertoires in COVID-19. Sequencing used immunoSEQ multiplex PCR; TCRdb keeps in-frame clones, though not all of them. Of around 32,000 clones in the sample, approximately 86% were seen once. The specimen sequenced was peripheral blood. These receptors all come from a woman of 80 years or more with active or convalescent COVID-19. CDR3s include the opening cysteine and the closing phenylalanine or tryptophan. D genes are given only for firm matches. Part of the rows lack a size; the others show once, few, many or a class for expanded clones.

clone_size d_call j_call v_call cdr3_aa cdr3_nt
- - TRBJ1-1 TRBV19 CASSIGGPWQNTEAFF TGTGCCAGTAGTATAGGAGGTCCGTGGCAGAACACTGAAGCTTTCTTT
- - TRBJ1-1 TRBV7-9 CASSYQRGGANTEAFF TGTGCCAGCAGCTACCAAAGGGGGGGAGCGAACACTGAAGCTTTCTTT
- - TRBJ2-7 TRBV5-5 CASSLLFGNSYEQYF TGTGCCAGCAGCTTGCTTTTCGGGAACTCCTACGAGCAGTACTTC
- - TRBJ2-7 TRBV5-1 CASSSGFGYEQYF TGCGCCAGCAGCTCCGGGTTCGGGTACGAGCAGTACTTC
once TRBD1 TRBJ2-1 TRBV30 CVQRSGQGGSSYNEQFF TGTGTCCAAAGGTCCGGACAGGGAGGTAGCTCCTACAATGAGCAGTTCTTC
- - TRBJ1-5 TRBV20-1 CSASDQLNQPQHF TGCAGTGCTAGTGATCAGTTAAATCAGCCCCAGCATTTT
- - TRBJ1-3 TRBV18 CASSPPKLIYF TGTGCCAGCTCACCACCAAAACTGATATATTTT
- - TRBJ2-3 TRBV6-5 CASSNSGQDTQYF TGTGCCAGCAGCAATAGTGGGCAGGATACGCAGTATTTT
- - TRBJ2-7 TRBV7-8 CASTPSGGAGEQYF TGTGCCAGCACCCCGAGTGGGGGGGCTGGCGAGCAGTACTTC
- - TRBJ2-5 TRBV7-3 CASSLQGFATQYF TGTGCCAGCAGCTTACAGGGTTTTGCGACCCAGTACTTC
- TRBD2 TRBJ2-7 TRBV18 CASSPQREGYEQYF TGTGCCAGCTCACCGCAGCGGGAGGGCTACGAGCAGTACTTC
once - TRBJ1-5 TRBV20-1 CSASQGNQPQHF TGCAGTGCTAGTCAGGGGAATCAGCCCCAGCATTTT
- - TRBJ1-6 TRBV27 CASSDSSYNSPLHF TGTGCCAGCAGCGACAGCTCCTATAATTCACCCCTCCACTTT
once TRBD1 TRBJ1-1 TRBV7-6 CASSTTGEDTEAFF TGTGCCAGCAGCACGACAGGGGAGGACACTGAAGCTTTCTTT
- - TRBJ2-5 TRBV5-4 CASSLYSQETQYF TGTGCCAGCAGCTTGTACTCTCAAGAGACCCAGTACTTC
once TRBD1 TRBJ2-7 TRBV5-1 CASSQNPTGDYEQYF TGCGCCAGCAGCCAGAACCCGACAGGGGACTACGAGCAGTACTTC
- TRBD1 TRBJ1-2 TRBV6-5 CASSYLGQGPSYTF TGTGCCAGCAGTTACCTTGGACAGGGTCCAAGCTACACCTTC
- - TRBJ2-5 TRBV11-2 CASSLYRQETQYF TGTGCCAGCAGCTTATACAGGCAAGAGACCCAGTACTTC
- - TRBJ2-1 TRBV18 CASSPTISAVDNEQFF TGTGCCAGCTCGCCGACCATCAGTGCGGTGGACAATGAGCAGTTCTTC
- - TRBJ2-7 TRBV2 CASTQRGGGAEQYF TGTGCCAGCACCCAGAGGGGGGGCGGGGCCGAGCAGTACTTC
once - TRBJ1-4 TRBV6-1 CASSERSVEKLFF TGTGCCAGCAGTGAACGGTCGGTGGAGAAACTGTTTTTT
- TRBD1 TRBJ2-7 TRBV2 CASRPAVGQPAYEQYF TGTGCCAGCAGGCCTGCCGTGGGACAGCCCGCCTACGAGCAGTACTTC
- TRBD1 TRBJ2-7 TRBV5-6 CASSPDRGLAYEQYF TGTGCCAGCAGCCCAGACAGGGGGCTGGCCTACGAGCAGTACTTC
- - TRBJ1-4 TRBV4-2 CASSQGGQDFNEKLFF TGTGCCAGCAGCCAAGGGGGGCAGGACTTTAATGAAAAACTGTTTTTT
- - TRBJ1-1 TRBV6-5 CASSLEARRTEAFF TGTGCCAGCAGTCTAGAGGCACGACGAACTGAAGCTTTCTTT
once - TRBJ2-3 TRBV3-1/TRBV3-2 CASSQTPRTDTQYF TGTGCCAGCAGCCAGACTCCTCGCACAGATACGCAGTATTTT
- - TRBJ2-3 TRBV9 CASSAAGATDTQYF TGTGCCAGCAGCGCCGCAGGCGCGACAGATACGCAGTATTTT
- - TRBJ2-2 TRBV19 CASSIGWGRGTGELFF TGTGCCAGTAGTATCGGTTGGGGTAGGGGCACCGGGGAGCTGTTTTTT
once - TRBJ1-3 TRBV5-1 CASSQGSSGNTIYF TGCGCCAGCAGCCAGGGGTCCTCTGGAAACACCATATATTTT
once TRBD1 TRBJ1-6 TRBV2 CASRSQGRLKNSPLHF TGTGCCAGCAGATCACAGGGGCGGTTGAAGAATTCACCCCTCCACTTT
- - TRBJ2-2 TRBV9 CASSVVQGTTGELFF TGTGCCAGCAGCGTAGTTCAGGGAACCACCGGGGAGCTGTTTTTT
- - TRBJ2-2 TRBV19 CASSQRVPANTGELFF TGTGCCAGTAGTCAACGAGTCCCGGCGAACACCGGGGAGCTGTTTTTT
- - TRBJ1-2 TRBV5-1 CASSPDSPYGYTF TGCGCCAGCAGCCCGGACAGCCCCTATGGCTACACCTTC
medium-sized - TRBJ1-6 TRBV7-2 CASSSGNSPLHF TGTGCCAGCAGCTCGGGGAATTCACCCCTCCACTTT
- TRBD1 TRBJ2-2 TRBV28 CASSFRTGGNAGELFF TGTGCCAGCAGTTTCCGGACAGGGGGTAACGCCGGGGAGCTGTTTTTT
- TRBD1 TRBJ2-1 TRBV24-1 CATSPHDRGSYNEQFF TGTGCCACCAGCCCTCATGACAGGGGGTCCTACAATGAGCAGTTCTTC
- TRBD2 TRBJ2-7 TRBV7-3 CASSPSGTSGSYEQYF TGTGCCAGCAGCCCGTCCGGGACTAGCGGCTCCTACGAGCAGTACTTC
- - TRBJ2-2 TRBV5-6 CASSLILLRGTGELFF TGTGCCAGCAGCTTAATTCTCCTGCGAGGCACCGGGGAGCTGTTTTTT
- - TRBJ2-1 TRBV29-1 CSVSRGNEQFF TGCAGCGTGTCTAGGGGCAATGAGCAGTTCTTC
- - TRBJ1-5 TRBV6-1 CASSERGTVGIGNQPQHF TGTGCCAGCAGTGAGAGGGGGACCGTTGGAATCGGCAATCAGCCCCAGCATTTT